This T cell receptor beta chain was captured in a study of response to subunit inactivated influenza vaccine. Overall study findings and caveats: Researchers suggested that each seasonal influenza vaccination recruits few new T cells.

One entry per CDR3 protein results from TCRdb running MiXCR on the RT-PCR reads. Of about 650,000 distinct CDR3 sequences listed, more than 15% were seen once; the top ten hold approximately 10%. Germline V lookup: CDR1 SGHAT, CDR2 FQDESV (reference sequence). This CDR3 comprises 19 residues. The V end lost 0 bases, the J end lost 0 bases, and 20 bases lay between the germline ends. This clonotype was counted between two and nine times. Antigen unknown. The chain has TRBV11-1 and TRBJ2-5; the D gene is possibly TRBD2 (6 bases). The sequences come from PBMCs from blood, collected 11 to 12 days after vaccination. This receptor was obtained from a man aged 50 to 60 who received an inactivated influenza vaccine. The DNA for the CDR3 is TGTGCCAGCAGCTTAGCTTTATTTTTAGCGGATAAGTACCAAGAGACCCAGTACTTC. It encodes CASSLALFLADKYQETQYF.